The clone carrying this T cell receptor (beta chain) was detected only a few times. Libraries were prepared by immunoSEQ multiplex PCR; TCRdb keeps only in-frame clonotypes and omits some of them. Of about 110,000 clones listed, 90% were seen once; the top ten hold 4.4%. The sample is drawn from a study of control samples from healthy donors and cancer patients. The CDR3 extends over 14 amino acids. V lost 0 bases and J lost 5, with 11 bases in between. The V gene's germline CDR1 is SGHDT and CDR2 YYEEEE. The TCR originated in a human donor in good health. The donor label of this sample is uncertain. This sequence joins TRBV5-6 and TRBJ1-2, with D uncertain. Input material: blood. CDR3 sequence reads: CASSLGAAGYGYTF. As DNA, the CDR3 is TGTGCCAGCAGCTTGGGAGCAGCCGGTTATGGCTACACCTTC.